The 22 T cell receptor beta chains listed next were all sequenced from one sample in a study of T cells in Graves' hyperthyroidism and ophthalmopathy. RNA transcripts yielded amplified TCR beta CDR3 regions. Initially, a first-round RT-PCR of the TCR CDR3 employed the HTBI primer set. TCRdb used MiXCR to reprocess the multiplex PCR reads, holding one entry per CDR3 protein. The sample shows hundreds of thousands of distinct CDR3 sequences, more than 30% of them seen only once. Sequenced: blood. These receptors were collected from a young man with Graves' hyperthyroidism.

This clonotype was seen just once. This may be a read error, as it is one base from a much larger clone. V usage is TRBV10-3 and J usage is TRBJ1-1; no reliable D call. CDR1 and CDR2 from the germline V gene are ENHRY and SYGVKD. Trimming took off 5 bases at V and 4 bases at J, with 5 bases between the two ends. This CDR3 has 11 amino acids. The chain's CDR3 is CAISRPTEAFF. The CDR3 nucleotides are TGTGCCATCAGTCGACCCACTGAAGCTTTCTTT.

The chain joins TRBV2 to TRBJ2-2; D gene unclear. The CDR3 has 14 residues. Germline CDR1 is SNHLY and CDR2 is FYNNEI. Trimming left V 0 bases short and J 4 bases short, with 6 bases between. CDR3 DNA sequence: TGTGCCAGCAGTGAAGCGGTACCCACCGGGGAGCTGTTTTTT. Encoded protein: CASSEAVPTGELFF.

This clonotype was recorded a few times. The V gene is TRBV6-5, the J gene TRBJ1-1, with no clear D. The CDR3 totals 14 residues. Trimming stripped 6 bases from V and 0 bases from J, with 11 bases between. Germline V gene sequence: CDR1 MNHEY, CDR2 SVGAGI. The CDR3 sequence is CASRGGFLNTEAFF. The CDR3 bases are TGTGCCAGCAGGGGAGGGTTTTTGAACACTGAAGCTTTCTTT.

Here the CDR3 reads CASSWKGPFDQETQYF. CDR3 in DNA: TGCGCCAGCAGTTGGAAGGGGCCCTTCGATCAAGAGACCCAGTACTTC. The rearrangement joins TRBV5-1 to TRBJ2-5; the D gene is possibly TRBD1 (5 bases). The ends were cut back, 5 bases at V and 2 bases at J, with 19 bases in the middle. CDR1 is SGHRS and CDR2 is YFSETQ in the germline V gene. The CDR3 is made up of 16 amino acids.

CDR3 coding DNA: TGCAGTGCTAGAGATAGGGGCGCGACAGCGAACACTGAAGCTTTCTTT. The encoded protein is CSARDRGATANTEAFF. The J gene is TRBJ1-1, the V gene TRBV20-1; a possible D gene is TRBD1 (5 bases). Trimming cost V 0 bases and J 1 base, with 15 bases left between them. The CDR3 has 16 amino acids. Germline loops: CDR1 DFQATT, CDR2 SNEGSKA (reference sequence).

This sequence joins TRBV29-1 and TRBJ2-5; the D call may be TRBD1 or TRBD2 (5 bases each). The CDR3 runs 12 residues. Germline V gene lookup returns CDR1 SQVTM and CDR2 ANQGSEA. Deletions cut 7 bases from V and 5 bases from J, with 14 bases between. CDR3 nucleotide sequence: TGCAGCGCCGAGGGGACGGGGGAGACCCAGTACTTC. Translation: CSAEGTGETQYF.

This clonotype was seen more than once but under ten times. The rearrangement uses TRBV19 and TRBJ1-5; D gene unclear. This CDR3 is built from 12 residues. The germline V gene encodes CDR1 LNHDA and CDR2 SQIVND (reference sequence). Trimming pared 11 bases from V and 6 bases from J, leaving 14 bases between. The CDR3 bases are TGTGCCTGGAGTCGGTCGAGTCAGCCCCAGCATTTT. It is translated as CAWSRSSQPQHF. Complete variable domain (other parts from reference TRBV19 and TRBJ1-5): DGGITQSPKYLFRKEGQNVTLSCEQNLNHDAMYWYRQDPGQGLRLIYYSQIVNDFQKGDIAEGYSVSREKKESFPLTVTSAQKNPTAFYLCAWSRSSQPQHFGDGTRLSIL.

This clonotype was picked up many times. One junction end disagrees with the germline gene, perhaps due to a read error. This chain connects TRBV5-1 to TRBJ1-2; maybe TRBD1 (6 bases). The germline V gene encodes CDR1 SGHRS and CDR2 YFSETQ. CDR3 size: 13 residues. The CDR3 DNA is TGTGCCAGCAGCTTAGAGGGGGACTATGGCTACACCTTC. Its translation: CASSLEGDYGYTF. The full variable domain, with the rest looked up from reference TRBV5-1 and TRBJ1-2, is KAGVTQTPRYLIKTRGQQVTLSCSPISGHRSVSWYQQTPGQGLQFLFEYFSETQRNKGNFPGRFSGRQFSNSRSEMNVSTLELGDSALYLCASSLEGDYGYTFGSGTRLTVV.

There are many counts of this clonotype. V is TRBV7-9 and J is TRBJ1-4, with D unresolved. In germline, CDR1 is SEHNR, CDR2 FQNEAQ (reference sequence). Trimming stripped 11 bases from V and 7 bases from J, with 11 bases between. The length of the CDR3 is 11 residues. CDR3 residues: CASGESEKLFF. The CDR3 DNA reads as TGTGCCTCCGGGGAGAGTGAAAAACTGTTTTTT.

The chain is built from TRBV9 and TRBJ2-7; D remains unclear. CDR3 length: 13 residues. V was trimmed by 2 bases and J by 0 bases, leaving 6 bases between them. The V gene's germline CDR1 is SGDLS and CDR2 YYNGEE. The CDR3 region is CASSVATSYEQYF. The CDR3 DNA reads TGTGCCAGCAGCGTCGCCACCTCCTACGAGCAGTACTTC.

There are a few counts of this clonotype. The J gene is TRBJ1-1, the V gene TRBV20-1; no definite D call. V lost 3 bases and J 6 bases, leaving 14 bases between the germline ends. The CDR3 extends over 13 amino acids. Germline CDR1 reads DFQATT; CDR2 reads SNEGSKA (reference sequence). The DNA for the CDR3 is TGCAGTGCTAGGAGAGGAGGAGGTCCTGAAGCTTTCTTT. It codes for CSARRGGGPEAFF.

The rearrangement links TRBV5-6 to TRBJ2-2; 9 nucleotides agree with TRBD1. The ends lost 6 bases at V and 3 bases at J; junction bases unmatched: 9. This CDR3 region has 16 residues. Germline values: CDR1 SGHDT, CDR2 YYEEEE. The CDR3 DNA reads as TGTGCCAGCAACTCCCCGGGACAGGGCGACACCGGGGAGCTGTTTTTT. Its translation: CASNSPGQGDTGELFF. Combining the CDR3 with reference TRBV5-6 and TRBJ2-2 gives the whole variable domain DAGVTQSPTHLIKTRGQQVTLRCSPKSGHDTVSWYQQALGQGPQFIFQYYEEEERQRGNFPDRFSGHQFPNYSSELNVNALLLGDSALYLCASNSPGQGDTGELFFGEGSRLTVL.

The gene calls are TRBV7-2 and TRBJ2-7; D is possibly TRBD1 or TRBD2 (6 bases each). The germline gives CDR1 SGHTA, CDR2 FQGNSA. This CDR3 has 14 residues. Between the trimmed V and J ends, which lost 5 bases and 2 bases, there was a span of 13 bases. The CDR3 region is CASSPEGDTYEQYF. CDR3 DNA: TGTGCCAGCAGCCCGGAGGGGGACACCTACGAGCAGTACTTC.

This clonotype was seen more than once but under ten times. The V and J genes are TRBV14 and TRBJ1-6; 9 nucleotides line up with TRBD1. Per the germline V gene, CDR1 is SGHDN and CDR2 is FVKESK. The trim removed 5 bases at V and 8 bases at J, leaving 10 bases unmatched. The CDR3 is made up of 16 amino acids. This CDR3 is CASSLDIGQGYSPLHF. DNA for the CDR3: TGTGCCAGCAGCTTAGATATCGGACAGGGGTATTCACCCCTCCACTTT.

This chain links TRBV10-3 with TRBJ1-5; D is perhaps TRBD1 (5 bases). CDR3 length equals 13 residues. Trimming cost V 11 bases and J 5 bases, with 16 bases left between them. Germline values: CDR1 ENHRY, CDR2 SYGVKD. The CDR3 bases are TGTGCCGTCGGAGGCAGGGTGGATCAGCCCCAGCATTTT. Amino acids: CAVGGRVDQPQHF.

The J gene is TRBJ2-7, the V gene TRBV7-4, with D possibly matching TRBD2 (6 bases). Germline CDR1 is SGHVT and CDR2 is SQSDAQ. Trimming shortened V by 5 bases and J by 3 bases, and 29 bases separated the two germline ends. The CDR3 is 19 amino acids. In nucleotides, the CDR3 is TGTGCCAGCAGCCCCCGGTCGGAGGGTAATGACGATGATTTCTACGAGCAGTACTTC. Encoded protein: CASSPRSEGNDDDFYEQYF.

The rearrangement joins TRBV5-1 to TRBJ1-1; TRBD1 aligns across 8 bases. With V trimmed by 4 bases and J by 1 base, 9 bases remained unmatched. The CDR3 runs 16 residues. Germline V gene sequence: CDR1 SGHRS, CDR2 YFSETQ. The CDR3, as DNA: TGCGCCAGCAGCCCAGCAGGGGGCGCAGGGAACACTGAAGCTTTCTTT. It translates to CASSPAGGAGNTEAFF.

The V call is TRBV12-3 or TRBV12-4, the J call TRBJ2-5; no clear D gene. V lost 3 bases and J 2 bases, leaving 10 bases between the germline ends. The CDR3 is made up of 14 amino acids. For the CDR3, the DNA is TGTGCCAGCAGTTTTGCGGAGATACAAGAGACCCAGTACTTC. Its translation is CASSFAEIQETQYF.

The chain couples TRBV7-2 to TRBJ2-2; D is uncertain. The V end lost 5 bases, the J end lost 3 bases, and 10 bases lay between the germline ends. This CDR3 has 14 amino acids. CDR1 and CDR2 (germline): SGHTA, FQGNSA. The CDR3 loop reads CASSLRPHTGELFF. CDR3 bases: TGTGCCAGCAGCCTCCGCCCCCACACCGGGGAGCTGTTTTTT.

This clonotype was observed at least ten times. This rearrangement joins TRBV6-5 to TRBJ2-5; D ambiguous. CDR3 length equals 12 residues. Germline CDR1 reads MNHEY; CDR2 reads SVGAGI. The germline V and J ends were trimmed by 2 bases and 7 bases, with 8 bases remaining between them. The CDR3 DNA follows: TGTGCCAGCAGTTACGCCTCGGGGACCCAGTACTTC. Protein sequence: CASSYASGTQYF.

The chain uses TRBV11-2 and TRBJ1-6; D is ambiguous. The CDR3 length is 13 residues. Trimming cost V 5 bases and J 7 bases, with 9 bases left between them. CDR1 is SGHAT, CDR2 FQNNGV, per germline. CDR3 nucleotides: TGTGCCAGCAGCGAAGGGATGAATTCACCCCTCCACTTT. Its protein product is CASSEGMNSPLHF.

This clonotype was seen at least ten times. V usage is TRBV20-1 and J usage is TRBJ2-7; possibly TRBD1 or TRBD2 for D (5 bases each). The CDR3 is made up of 12 amino acids. The germline gives CDR1 DFQATT, CDR2 SNEGSKA (reference sequence). V lost 3 bases to trimming and J lost 6 bases, with 12 bases between them. The CDR3 DNA is TGCAGTGCTAGTAACGAGGGGACCGAGCAGTACTTC. This encodes CSASNEGTEQYF.